This T cell receptor beta chain was captured in a study of blood T cell repertoires in COVID-19. Background on the study: COVID-19 samples collected from the United States, Italy and Spain covered acute and convalescent phases. PBMCs, B-cell-depleted T cells, or T cells were the source of the cDNA or gDNA that made up the material.

In the original analysis: Estimated nucleated cell counts came from reference gene primer amplification. Sequencing was performed with immunoSEQ multiplex PCR; in TCRdb, only in-frame clones are kept and a portion is missing. The V and J calls and clone size were taken over from that table, and D and trimming were inferred from the DNA. This table has more than 95,000 clones, about 80% appearing once. CDR1 is SNHLY, CDR2 FYNNEI, per germline. CDR3 length: 17 residues. The V and J ends lost 5 bases and 3 bases, in that order; junction bases with no gene match: 12. The sample consisted of peripheral blood. This TCR was sampled from a man aged 65 to 85 with active or convalescent COVID-19. The chain couples TRBV2 to TRBJ2-2, with 7 positions matching TRBD2. Written as DNA, the CDR3 is TGTGCCAGCAGTAAGACACGGACTAGAAACTACACCGGGGAGCTGTTTTTT. Its protein is CASSKTRTRNYTGELFF.